Listed below are T cell receptor beta chains from one sample, sequenced in a study of tumor and adjacent non-tumor tissue in lung cancer. One entry per CDR3 protein results from TCRdb running MiXCR on the multiplex PCR reads. In the table there are fewer than 120,000 distinct CDR3 sequences, over 75% of which are singletons. Material: lung tumor tissue. Receptor source: a man in his 70s with non-small cell lung cancer. The CDR3 runs from the conserved cysteine through the conserved F or W. A D gene is named only where the DNA matches it firmly. Not every row has a clone size; where given, it reads once, few, many or a size class.

v_gene,d_gene,j_gene,abundance,CDR3aa,CDR3nt
TRBV10-3,.,TRBJ2-1,once,CVIRQKGSSYNEQFF,TGTGTCATCAGACAAAAGGGGAGCTCCTACAATGAGCAGTTCTTC
TRBV4-1,.,TRBJ2-1,.,CASNQGVGAVRYNEHFF,TGCGCCAGCAACCAAGGGGTCGGTGCAGTGCGGTACAATGAGCATTTCTTC
TRBV6-2/TRBV6-3,.,TRBJ2-2,.,CGSNTNTGELFF,TGTGGCAGTAATACCAACACCGGGGAGCTGTTTTTT
TRBV5-5,.,TRBJ2-1,.,CAYSLTFSSYNEQLF,TGTGCCTACAGCTTGACATTTAGCTCCTACAATGAGCAGCTCTTC
TRBV12-3/TRBV12-4,.,TRBJ1-4,.,CASSLTDATVGLSNEKLFF,TGTGCCAGCAGTTTGACAGATGCGACAGTGGGCCTGTCTAATGAAAAACTGTTTTTT
TRBV5-6,.,TRBJ2-3,once,CAISSTPRTDTQYF,TGTGCCATCAGCTCGACTCCCAGGACAGATACGCAGTATTTT
TRBV6-2/TRBV6-3,.,TRBJ2-1,.,CASSPRLGNTNELFF,TGTGCCAGCAGTCCGAGACTAGGTAATACCAATGAGCTGTTCTTC
TRBV11-3,.,TRBJ1-1,.,CVSSIFSIRMNTEVFF,TGTGTCAGCAGCATATTCAGCATAAGGATGAACACTGAAGTTTTCTTT
TRBV5-5,.,TRBJ1-1,.,CAGSLGLNSEAFF,TGTGCTGGCAGCTTAGGGCTGAACAGTGAAGCTTTCTTT
TRBV11-2,.,TRBJ1-2,.,CTSSLDRRGGYTF,TGCACCAGCAGCTTAGATAGGAGAGGTGGCTACACCTTC
TRBV29-1,.,TRBJ2-7,.,CNVERAGPTYVQYF,TGCAATGTTGAAAGGGCGGGACCGACCTACGTGCAGTACTTC
TRBV20-1,.,TRBJ2-4,.,CSATLTGRNIQYF,TGCAGTGCTACACTGACAGGGAGGAACATTCAGTACTTC
TRBV7-9,.,TRBJ1-1,.,CASSQKGSIIEAFF,TGTGCCAGCAGCCAAAAGGGAAGTATCATTGAAGCTTTCTTT
TRBV29-1,.,TRBJ1-5,once,CSVEDLWDGDIGNQPQHF,TGCAGCGTTGAAGATCTATGGGACGGAGACATTGGCAATCAGCCCCAGCATTTT
TRBV4-1,TRBD2,TRBJ2-1,once,CACRRVGAGNNEQFF,TGCGCCTGCAGACGTGTTGGAGCGGGGAACAATGAGCAGTTCTTC
TRBV4-1,.,TRBJ2-2,once,CASSLGQRGTWELLF,TGCGCCAGCAGCCTCGGACAGCGAGGGACCTGGGAGCTGCTTTTT
TRBV5-6,.,TRBJ2-7,.,CASSFAPGRGSYEQYF,TGTGCCAGCAGCTTCGCCCCGGGACGGGGCTCCTACGAGCAATACTTC
TRBV29-1,TRBD1,TRBJ1-1,.,CSVLNRDRDTEAFF,TGCAGCGTTCTGAACAGGGACAGGGACACTGAAGCGTTCTTT
TRBV12-3/TRBV12-4,.,TRBJ2-1,.,CASKPNWGSYNEQFF,TGTGCCAGCAAGCCAAACTGGGGTTCCTACAATGAGCAGTTCTTC
TRBV12-3/TRBV12-4,.,TRBJ1-2,.,CASSLGDTARLYGYTF,TGTGCCAGCAGTTTAGGAGACACCGCCAGACTATATGGCTACACCTTC
TRBV4-1,TRBD1,TRBJ2-7,.,CGSSLRDRICEQYF,TGTGGCAGCAGTCTCCGGGACAGGATCTGCGAGCAGTACTTC
TRBV6-2/TRBV6-3,TRBD2,TRBJ2-7,.,CASATGTSEYKQYF,TGTGCCAGCGCTACCGGGACTAGCGAGTACAAGCAGTACTTC
TRBV7-8,.,TRBJ1-1,.,CTSSLTIGTEGFF,TGTACCAGCAGCCTAACCATTGGCACTGAAGGTTTCTTT
TRBV28,.,TRBJ2-7,medium-sized,CASSFGGGYEQYF,TGTGCCAGCAGTTTCGGAGGGGGGTACGAGCAGTACTTC
TRBV10-2,.,TRBJ2-2,.,CASKRDTNIGELFF,TGCGCCAGTAAGAGGGACACTAACATCGGGGAGCTGTTTTTT
TRBV29-1,TRBD2,TRBJ2-5,.,CSVEFHWTSGGKQGTQYF,TGTAGCGTTGAATTCCATTGGACTAGCGGGGGGAAACAAGGGACCCAGTACTTC
TRBV12-3/TRBV12-4,TRBD2,TRBJ2-5,.,CANSPAAGVAGGTQYF,TGTGCCAACAGCCCTGCAGCAGGGGTCGCGGGAGGGACCCAGTACTTC
TRBV29-1,.,TRBJ2-1,.,CSVEFYDNGVDSEQFF,TGCAGCGTTGAATTCTATGACAACGGAGTGGACAGTGAGCAGTTCTTC
TRBV20-1,TRBD1,TRBJ2-7,.,CSVGGAYEQYF,TGCAGTGTAGGGGGCGCCTACGAGCAGTACTTC
TRBV11-2,.,TRBJ2-3,.,CASSFGGLVLTGTQYF,TGTGCCAGCAGCTTCGGGGGGCTAGTACTAACAGGTACGCAGTACTTT
TRBV20-1,TRBD1,TRBJ1-1,.,CSAGDRGQDTEAFF,TGCAGTGCTGGAGACAGGGGGCAGGACACTGAAGCTTTCTTT
TRBV6-1,.,TRBJ1-5,many,CASNKGYSNQPQHF,TGTGCCAGCAACAAAGGGTATAGCAATCAGCCCCAGCATTTT
TRBV5-4,.,TRBJ2-3,.,CASTWRGGRTDTRYF,TGTGCCAGCACCTGGCGGGGTGGCCGGACAGATACGCGGTATTTT
TRBV10-1,.,TRBJ2-1,.,CASSGGESSYNEQLF,TGCGCCAGCAGTGGAGGCGAATCCTCTTACAATGAGCAGTTATTC
TRBV11-2,.,TRBJ1-6,.,CTSSSHSSYSSPLHF,TGTACCAGCAGTTCCCATAGCTCCTATAGTTCACCCCTCCACTTT
TRBV20-1,.,TRBJ2-1,.,CGANLGGGSPGEQFF,TGCGGTGCTAATTTGGGGGGCGGGAGCCCGGGTGAGCAGTTCTTC
TRBV20-1,.,TRBJ2-3,.,CSARDPRERGTDTQYF,TGCAGTGCTAGAGACCCTCGCGAGCGTGGGACAGATACGCAGTATTTT
TRBV10-3,.,TRBJ2-3,.,CPISGTEDTQYF,TGTCCCATCAGTGGAACGGAGGATACGCAGTATTTC
TRBV5-4,TRBD2,TRBJ2-3,.,CDNSSPVAGGTDTQYF,TGTGACAACAGCTCCCCAGTAGCGGGGGGGACAGATACGCAGTATTTT
TRBV12-5,.,TRBJ2-2,.,CASGSGGRELFF,TGTGCTAGTGGCTCCGGGGGCAGGGAGCTGTTTTTT
TRBV5-5,TRBD1,TRBJ2-1,.,CASNSGQGFNNFEQFF,TGTGCCAGCAACTCGGGACAGGGTTTCAACAATTTTGAGCAGTTCTTC
TRBV29-1,.,TRBJ1-2,.,CSIEEYVQGHTNYDYTF,TGTAGCATTGAAGAGTACGTTCAGGGCCATACTAACTATGACTACACCTTC
TRBV6-4,TRBD1,TRBJ1-2,.,CANSDTTGTGFFTF,TGTGCCAACAGTGACACCACCGGGACAGGCTTTTTTACCTTC
TRBV6-1,.,TRBJ1-2,.,CASNEARGFGYTF,TGTGCCAGCAATGAAGCCAGGGGATTTGGCTACACCTTC
TRBV13,.,TRBJ2-7,.,CSSSSTTGDDQYF,TGTTCCAGCAGCTCAACCACGGGGGACGACCAGTACTTT
TRBV6-6,.,TRBJ2-5,.,CASSYSKGGKALYF,TGTGCCAGCAGTTACTCGAAGGGCGGGAAGGCCCTGTACTTC
TRBV28,.,TRBJ2-3,once,CASSFAGSIDTQYF,TGTGCCAGCAGTTTTGCGGGATCCATAGATACGCAGTATTTT
TRBV11-3,.,TRBJ1-1,.,CVSILFSIRMNTEAFF,TGTGTCAGTATCTTATTCAGCATCAGGATGAACACTGAAGCTTTCTTT
TRBV5-4,.,TRBJ2-1,medium-sized,CASSLLGYYNEQFF,TGTGCCAGCAGCTTGTTGGGCTACTACAATGAGCAGTTCTTC
TRBV10-1,.,TRBJ1-2,.,CAGSESTGQSYGYAF,TGCGCCGGCAGTGAGTCGACAGGCCAATCCTATGGCTACGCCTTC
TRBV5-6,TRBD1,TRBJ2-1,.,CASSFVQDRVRNRQFF,TGTGCCAGCAGCTTTGTCCAGGACAGGGTGAGAAACCGACAGTTCTTC
TRBV6-1,TRBD1,TRBJ1-4,.,CANSRATGGLGEKLFF,TGTGCCAACAGTCGTGCGACAGGGGGCTTAGGGGAAAAACTATTTTTT
TRBV23-1,.,TRBJ2-2,once,CASSQSLDPNTGELFF,TGCGCCAGCAGTCAATCGTTGGACCCGAACACCGGGGAGCTGTTTTTT
TRBV4-3,.,TRBJ2-5,.,CASSQVGWVGQEIQYF,TGCGCCAGCAGCCAAGTCGGATGGGTGGGACAAGAGATCCAGTACTTC
TRBV12-3/TRBV12-4,TRBD1,TRBJ1-2,many,CASSARDRDSYGYTF,TGTGCCAGCAGTGCCCGGGACAGGGATAGCTATGGCTACACCTTC
TRBV11-2,.,TRBJ1-1,.,CVSSLPNVGGTEAFF,TGTGTCAGCAGCCTCCCCAACGTTGGGGGTACTGAAGCTTTCTTT
TRBV20-1,.,TRBJ1-2,.,CSANWGGAYGNTF,TGCAGTGCTAACTGGGGAGGAGCCTATGGCAACACCTTC
TRBV19,TRBD2,TRBJ2-1,few,CASSIRLALYNEQFF,TGTGCCAGTAGTATAAGACTAGCGCTATACAATGAGCAGTTCTTC
TRBV6-2/TRBV6-3,.,TRBJ2-7,.,CASKRDSSFVDQHF,TGTGCCAGCAAACGGGACTCCAGTTTCGTTGATCAGCACTTC